This TCR beta chain was sequenced in a study of blood T cell repertoires in COVID-19. About the research overall: Researchers got acute and convalescent COVID-19 samples from the United States, Italy and Spain.

Profiling relied on immunoSEQ multiplex PCR, and the TCRdb table lists in-frame clones only, not all of them. The data show around 140,000 clones, with 87% seen just once and over 0.85% held by the top ten. The V end lost 1 base, the J end lost 12 bases, and 10 bases lay between the germline ends. The germline V gene encodes CDR1 SGHVS and CDR2 FNYEAQ. The CDR3 totals 12 residues. The material sequenced was peripheral blood. The rearrangement joins TRBV7-6 to TRBJ2-1, with TRBD2 as a possible D gene (6 bases). The receptor comes from a woman aged 50 to 65 with acute or convalescent COVID-19. DNA of the CDR3: TGTGCCAGCAGCTTAGATTATAGCGGGCAGTTCTTC. Translation gives CASSLDYSGQFF.